This T cell receptor (beta chain) was sequenced for a study of blood T cell repertoires in COVID-19. The table came from immunoSEQ multiplex PCR; TCRdb's copy has only in-frame clones and leaves some out. This table holds around 380,000 clones, around 84% found once. The germline gives CDR1 SGHVS, CDR2 FQNEAQ. With V trimmed by 5 bases and J by 1 base, 7 bases remained unmatched. The CDR3 is made up of 15 amino acids. This receptor was taken from a human donor with acute or convalescent COVID-19. The donor label of this sample is uncertain. Material: peripheral blood. The rearrangement joins TRBV7-8 to TRBJ1-1, with 7 bases fitting TRBD1. The CDR3 spells CASSPPGQPNTEAFF. The CDR3 DNA sequence: TGTGCCAGCAGCCCCCCGGGACAGCCGAACACTGAAGCTTTCTTT.